One sample yielded the 28 T cell receptor beta chains listed below, sequenced in a study of blood T cell repertoires in COVID-19. Repertoires were generated with immunoSEQ multiplex PCR, while TCRdb's copy carries only in-frame clones and drops some. The table lists 130,000 to 150,000 clones, 80% to 85% of them singletons. Input material: peripheral blood. All receptors derive from a human donor in a cohort sampled during active COVID-19.

This chain links TRBV5-1 with TRBJ1-5; tentatively, D is TRBD1 (6 bases). Germline values: CDR1 SGHRS, CDR2 YFSETQ. This CDR3 comprises 15 residues. V was trimmed by 4 bases and J by 6 bases, leaving 17 bases between them. The CDR3 DNA is TGCGCCAGCAGCCCTGGCGGGCAGGGGACTCAGCCCCAGCATTTT. Protein product: CASSPGGQGTQPQHF.

The V and J genes are TRBV10-1 and TRBJ2-7; possibly TRBD2 for D (6 bases). Germline values: CDR1 WNHNN, CDR2 SYGVQD (reference sequence). The germline V and J ends were trimmed by 3 bases and 5 bases, with 17 bases remaining between them. The CDR3 consists of 15 residues. The CDR3 bases are TGCGCCAGCAGTGATTCCCGGCGGGGCGCCGACGAGCAGTACTTC. Amino acids: CASSDSRRGADEQYF.

The V and J genes are TRBV5-6 and TRBJ2-7, with 9 nucleotides matching TRBD1. The CDR3 runs to 13 residues. Trimming at V came to 6 bases and at J to 3 bases, leaving 4 bases not matched to a gene. Germline CDR1 SGHDT, CDR2 YYEEEE. The CDR3 here is CASTRTGDYEQYF. The DNA for the CDR3 is TGTGCCAGCACCAGGACAGGGGACTACGAGCAGTACTTC.

Ten or more counts support this clone. The chain has TRBV4-2 and TRBJ2-7, with D possibly TRBD2 on 6 matching bases. The CDR3 is 15 amino acids. The germline V gene encodes CDR1 LGHNA and CDR2 YNFKEQ. V was trimmed by 0 bases and J by 6 bases, leaving 15 bases between them. Here the CDR3 DNA reads TGTGCCAGCAGCCAAGAGGTCGGGACTTTGAGCGAGCAGTACTTC. The encoded protein is CASSQEVGTLSEQYF.

This chain uses TRBV7-2 with TRBJ1-1; D perhaps matches TRBD1 (5 bases). Per the germline V gene, CDR1 is SGHTA and CDR2 is FQGNSA. This CDR3 contains 12 residues. Trimming pared 5 bases from V and 6 bases from J, leaving 10 bases between. CDR3 coding DNA: TGTGCCAGCAGCCCGGAGGGACCTGAAGCTTTCTTT. Residues: CASSPEGPEAFF.

The J gene is TRBJ1-1, the V gene TRBV4-3; weak D call: TRBD1 (6 bases). Trimming stripped 0 bases from V and 11 bases from J, with 19 bases between. From germline, CDR1 is LGHNA and CDR2 YSLEER. The CDR3 totals 15 residues. The chain's CDR3 is CASSQEGGRVGPAFF. The CDR3 coding sequence is TGCGCCAGCAGCCAAGAGGGGGGGCGGGTCGGCCCCGCTTTCTTT.

As regards this clone: Other nucleotide sequences in the sample specify the same CDR3. The chain employs TRBV9 and TRBJ1-2; the D is unclear. The CDR3 consists of 13 residues. Trimming pared 0 bases from V and 2 bases from J, leaving 5 bases between. From germline, CDR1 is SGDLS and CDR2 YYNGEE. Here the CDR3 reads CASSVDRNYGYTF. The CDR3 nucleotides read TGTGCCAGCAGCGTAGACCGGAACTATGGCTACACCTTC. Drawing the rest from reference TRBV9 and TRBJ1-2, the complete variable domain is DSGVTQTPKHLITATGQRVTLRCSPRSGDLSVYWYQQSLDQGLQFLIQYYNGEERAKGNILERFSAQQFPDLHSELNLSSLELGDSALYFCASSVDRNYGYTFGSGTRLTVV.

The chain recombines TRBV6-1 with TRBJ2-3; 13 bases line up with TRBD2. The CDR3 is 17 amino acids. V lost 1 base and J lost 0; bases outside the gene matches: 1. Germline assignment: CDR1 MNHNS and CDR2 SASEGT. The CDR3 DNA is TGTGCCAGCAGTGAAGGGGGACTAGCGGGGAGCACAGATACGCAGTATTTT. Protein product: CASSEGGLAGSTDTQYF.

The chain recombines TRBV5-8 with TRBJ1-4, with 7 bases aligning to TRBD1. The length of the CDR3 is 15 residues. Germline assignment: CDR1 SGHTS and CDR2 YDEGEE. The trim removed 4 bases at V and 3 bases at J, leaving 6 bases unmatched. CDR3 DNA: TGTGCCAGCAGCAAGGCGGGACAGTCTAATGAAAAACTGTTTTTT. It translates to CASSKAGQSNEKLFF.

This rearrangement joins TRBV27 to TRBJ2-2; 7 bases line up with TRBD2. Germline V gene lookup returns CDR1 MNHEY and CDR2 SMNVEV (reference sequence). CDR3 length equals 14 residues. Trimming removed 8 bases from V and 6 bases from J; junction bases left unmatched: 9. CDR3 coding DNA: TGTGCCAGCCACTCCGGGACTACGGCCGGGGAGCTGTTTTTT. Translation: CASHSGTTAGELFF.

CDR3 residues: CASSGATYGYTF. CDR3 DNA: TGTGCCAGCTCAGGTGCGACCTATGGCTACACCTTC. This chain uses TRBV6-5 with TRBJ1-2; D call uncertain. Germline CDR1 is MNHEY and CDR2 is SVGAGI. V lost 8 bases and J 4 bases, leaving 11 bases between the germline ends. CDR3 length: 12 residues.

The chain carries TRBV6-5 and TRBJ2-5; 11 bases fit TRBD2. J lost 2 bases, V lost 6 bases, and 5 bases had no gene match. Germline CDR1 is MNHEY and CDR2 is SVGAGI. The CDR3 loop spans 15 amino acids. The CDR3: CASRPRTSGQETQYF. The CDR3 DNA sequence: TGTGCCAGCAGGCCCCGGACTAGCGGGCAAGAGACCCAGTACTTC.

The chain uses TRBV10-3 and TRBJ2-3; D may be TRBD1 (6 bases). V was trimmed by 0 bases and J by 0 bases, leaving 16 bases between them. The germline CDR1 and CDR2 sequences are ENHRY and SYGVKD. The CDR3 extends over 18 amino acids. CDR3 bases: TGTGCCATCAGTGAGTCACTTACAGGGTGGTCTAGCACAGATACGCAGTATTTT. It is translated as CAISESLTGWSSTDTQYF.

V gene TRBV25-1 combines with J gene TRBJ2-7, with 10 bases identical to TRBD1. Germline assignment: CDR1 MGHDK and CDR2 SYGVNS. The CDR3 is 15 amino acids. The V gene end was trimmed by 3 bases and the J gene end by 0 bases; junction bases not matched to a gene: 2. The CDR3 DNA reads TGTGCCAGCAGTGATTGGGACAGGGGCTCCTACGAGCAGTACTTC. This codes for CASSDWDRGSYEQYF.

V usage is TRBV7-2 and J usage is TRBJ1-4; TRBD1 matches at 7 bases. In germline, CDR1 is SGHTA, CDR2 FQGNSA. The CDR3 consists of 13 residues. The V segment lost 5 bases and the J segment 7 bases; nucleotides outside the gene matches: 4. The CDR3, as DNA: TGTGCCAGCAGCCGCGGGACAGCTGAAAAACTGTTTTTT. The encoded protein is CASSRGTAEKLFF.

This rearrangement joins TRBV6-5 to TRBJ2-5, with TRBD2 identical over 12 bases. This CDR3 has 16 amino acids. The junction had 6 bases not matched to a gene; V was cut back by 2 bases and J by 5 bases. Per the germline V gene, CDR1 is MNHEY and CDR2 is SVGAGI. The CDR3, as DNA: TGTGCCAGCAGTTACCCGACTAGCGGGGGCGGGGAGACCCAGTACTTC. It translates to CASSYPTSGGGETQYF.

The chain employs TRBV18 and TRBJ2-1; 10 nucleotides align to TRBD2. Germline V gene lookup returns CDR1 KGHSH and CDR2 LQKENI. This CDR3 is built from 16 residues. Unmatched junction bases numbered 8, after V lost 4 bases and J lost 5 bases. For the CDR3, the DNA is TGTGCCAGCTCACTGGGGGCTAGCGGGGGCCACAATGAGCAGTTCTTC. Translated: CASSLGASGGHNEQFF.

This clone was observed a handful of times. The chain joins TRBV5-1 to TRBJ1-4; possible D gene TRBD1, 6 bases. Germline CDR1 and CDR2: SGHRS and YFSETQ. The CDR3 has 15 residues. V was clipped by 4 bases and J by 2 bases, with 12 bases between them. Written as DNA, the CDR3 is TGCGCCAGCAGCGACCAGGGGCAGACTAATGAAAAACTGTTTTTT. It specifies CASSDQGQTNEKLFF.

J is TRBJ1-2 and V is TRBV5-6; 11 bases match TRBD1. The germline V gene has CDR1 SGHDT and CDR2 YYEEEE. CDR3 length: 16 amino acids. Trimming cost V 0 bases and J 6 bases; bases outside gene matches: 7. The CDR3 spells CASSLVAGQGANGYTF. The CDR3 DNA follows: TGTGCCAGCAGCTTGGTAGCAGGACAGGGGGCTAATGGCTACACCTTC.

The V call is TRBV7-2, the J call TRBJ2-3; TRBD2 matches 15 bases. The CDR3 loop spans 17 amino acids. Germline V gene lookup returns CDR1 SGHTA and CDR2 FQGNSA. V shed 0 bases and J 4 bases; nucleotides not matched to a gene: 2. The CDR3 loop is CASSLAGTSGGPDTQYF. CDR3 coding DNA: TGTGCCAGCAGCTTAGCCGGGACTAGCGGGGGGCCAGATACGCAGTATTTT.

V and J are TRBV4-3 and TRBJ1-6; TRBD1 is a possible D gene (5 bases). The CDR3 loop spans 15 amino acids. Germline V lookup: CDR1 LGHNA, CDR2 YSLEER. Trimming shortened V by 0 bases and J by 6 bases, and 9 bases separated the two germline ends. The CDR3 reads CASSQDQGSNSPLHF. The CDR3 coding sequence is TGCGCCAGCAGCCAAGATCAGGGATCTAATTCACCCCTCCACTTT.

The chain recombines TRBV29-1 with TRBJ1-5; no definite D call. The V and J ends lost 4 bases and 6 bases respectively, with 13 bases between them. In germline, CDR1 is SQVTM, CDR2 ANQGSEA. This CDR3 comprises 13 residues. The CDR3 DNA reads as TGCAGCGTTGCTACGGGGTGGACTCAGCCCCAGCATTTT. Amino acids: CSVATGWTQPQHF.

V and J are TRBV5-5 and TRBJ1-2, with D possibly TRBD1 on 6 matching bases. Germline values: CDR1 SGHKS, CDR2 YYEKEE (reference sequence). CDR3 length equals 15 residues. Trimming removed 3 bases from V and 4 bases from J, with 16 bases in between. The CDR3 is CASSSYLDSFYGYTF. Written as DNA, the CDR3 is TGTGCCAGCAGCTCGTACCTGGACAGTTTCTATGGCTACACCTTC.

The rearrangement uses TRBV18 and TRBJ1-5; the D gene is possibly TRBD1 (6 bases). V was cut by 2 bases and J by 7 bases, with 9 bases left in between. Germline CDR1 KGHSH, CDR2 LQKENI. The CDR3 totals 13 residues. Written as DNA, the CDR3 is TGTGCCAGCTCACCAGGGACAAGCCAGCCCCAGCATTTT. It codes for CASSPGTSQPQHF.

This chain connects TRBV11-2 to TRBJ2-7, with D hard to call. The germline V gene has CDR1 SGHAT and CDR2 FQNNGV. This CDR3 region has 15 residues. V gave up 2 bases and J gave up 6 bases, with 17 bases separating them. CDR3 nucleotide sequence: TGTGCCAGCAGCTTACTACCTTCAGGCCTCTCCGAGCAGTACTTC. This sequence encodes CASSLLPSGLSEQYF.

The chain combines TRBV6-5 with TRBJ1-2; D unclear. The germline V gene encodes CDR1 MNHEY and CDR2 SVGAGI. V was trimmed by 2 bases and J by 5 bases, leaving 9 bases between them. The CDR3 totals 13 residues. CDR3 sequence reads: CASSYGREYGYTF. CDR3 in DNA: TGTGCCAGCAGTTACGGGCGGGAGTATGGCTACACCTTC.

The J gene is TRBJ2-1, the V gene TRBV4-2; 9 bases match TRBD2. The trim removed 1 base at V and 8 bases at J, leaving 9 bases unmatched. Germline values: CDR1 LGHNA, CDR2 YNFKEQ. There are 16 residues in the CDR3. The CDR3 spells CASSQGASGTWDEQFF. CDR3 coding DNA: TGTGCCAGCAGCCAAGGGGCTAGCGGGACCTGGGATGAGCAGTTCTTC.

DNA of the CDR3: TGTGCCAGCAGACGGGGGGGCACAGATACGCAGTATTTT. This translates into CASRRGGTDTQYF. This chain links TRBV7-9 with TRBJ2-3; 7 bases line up with TRBD2. Per the germline V gene, CDR1 is SEHNR and CDR2 is FQNEAQ (reference sequence). J gave up 1 base and V 6 bases, and 1 base lay outside the gene matches. This CDR3 region has 13 residues.